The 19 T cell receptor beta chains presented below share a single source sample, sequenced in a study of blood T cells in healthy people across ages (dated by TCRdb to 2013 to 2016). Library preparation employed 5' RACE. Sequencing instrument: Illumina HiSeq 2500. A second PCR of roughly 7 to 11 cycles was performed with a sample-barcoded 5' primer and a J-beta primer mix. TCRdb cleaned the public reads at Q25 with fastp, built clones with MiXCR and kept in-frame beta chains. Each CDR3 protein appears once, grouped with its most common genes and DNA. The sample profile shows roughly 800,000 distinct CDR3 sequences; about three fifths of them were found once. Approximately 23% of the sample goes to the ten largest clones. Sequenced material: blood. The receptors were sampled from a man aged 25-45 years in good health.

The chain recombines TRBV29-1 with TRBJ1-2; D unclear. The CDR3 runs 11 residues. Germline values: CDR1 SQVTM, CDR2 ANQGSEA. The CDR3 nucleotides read TGCTTAGTTGGTGACAACTATGGCTACACCTTC. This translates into CLVGDNYGYTF. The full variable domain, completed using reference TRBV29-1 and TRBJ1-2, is SAVISQKPSRDICQRGTSLTIQCQVDSQVTMMFWYRQQPGQSLTLIATANQGSEATYESGFVIDKFPISRPNLTFSTLTVSNMSPEDSSIYLCLVGDNYGYTFGSGTRLTVV.

CDR3 amino acids: CASAAPSGHSYEQYF. DNA for the CDR3: TGTGCCAGCGCCGCCCCTAGCGGGCACTCCTACGAGCAGTACTTC. This chain connects TRBV27 to TRBJ2-7, with 8 bases fitting TRBD2. Germline V gene lookup returns CDR1 MNHEY and CDR2 SMNVEV (reference sequence). Trimming took 8 bases from V and 0 from J; bases not matched to a gene: 9. This CDR3 spans 15 amino acids.

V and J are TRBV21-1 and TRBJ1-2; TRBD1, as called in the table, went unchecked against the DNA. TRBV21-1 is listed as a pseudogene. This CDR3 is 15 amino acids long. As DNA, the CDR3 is TGTGCCAGCAGCAAAGTGGAGACAGGGCTCTATGGCTACACCTTC. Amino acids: CASSKVETGLYGYTF.

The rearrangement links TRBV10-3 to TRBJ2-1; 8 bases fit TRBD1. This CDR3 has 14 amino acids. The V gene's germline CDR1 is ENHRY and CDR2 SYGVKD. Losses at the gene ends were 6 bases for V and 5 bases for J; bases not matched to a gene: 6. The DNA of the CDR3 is TGTGCCATCAGCGCAGGGGGCGTAAACAATGAGCAGTTCTTC. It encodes CAISAGGVNNEQFF.

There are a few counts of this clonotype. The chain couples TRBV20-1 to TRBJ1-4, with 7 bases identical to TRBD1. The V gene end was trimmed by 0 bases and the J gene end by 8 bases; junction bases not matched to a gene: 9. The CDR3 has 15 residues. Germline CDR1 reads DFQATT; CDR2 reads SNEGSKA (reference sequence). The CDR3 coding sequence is TGCAGTGCTAGAGACACTCGACAGGGCAGCGAAAAACTGTTTTTT. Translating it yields CSARDTRQGSEKLFF.

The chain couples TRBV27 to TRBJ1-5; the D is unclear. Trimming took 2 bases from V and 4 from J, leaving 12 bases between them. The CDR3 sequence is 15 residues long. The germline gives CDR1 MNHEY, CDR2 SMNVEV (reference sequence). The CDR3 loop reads CASSLIDLKNQPQHF. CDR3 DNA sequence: TGTGCCAGCAGTTTAATTGACCTAAAAAATCAGCCCCAGCATTTT.

The CDR3 loop reads CSAPQINPRKDEQFF. CDR3 sequence (DNA): TGCAGTGCTCCTCAAATAAATCCCCGGAAGGATGAGCAGTTCTTC. V usage is TRBV20-1 and J usage is TRBJ2-1; D unresolved. CDR3 size: 15 residues. The V and J ends lost 5 bases and 8 bases respectively, with 22 bases between them. CDR1 and CDR2 (germline): DFQATT, SNEGSKA (reference sequence).

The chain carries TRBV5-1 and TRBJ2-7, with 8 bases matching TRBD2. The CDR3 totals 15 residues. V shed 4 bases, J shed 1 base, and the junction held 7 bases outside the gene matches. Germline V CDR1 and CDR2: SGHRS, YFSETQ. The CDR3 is CASSIRASGSYEQYF. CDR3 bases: TGCGCCAGCAGCATTCGGGCTAGCGGGTCCTACGAGCAGTACTTC.

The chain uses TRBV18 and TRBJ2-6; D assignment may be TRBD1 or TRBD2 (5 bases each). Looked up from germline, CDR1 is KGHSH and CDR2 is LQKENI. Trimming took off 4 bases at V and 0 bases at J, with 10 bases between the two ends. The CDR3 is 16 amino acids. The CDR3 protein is CASSQPGTSGANVLTF. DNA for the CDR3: TGTGCCAGCTCACAACCGGGGACCTCTGGGGCCAACGTCCTGACTTTC.

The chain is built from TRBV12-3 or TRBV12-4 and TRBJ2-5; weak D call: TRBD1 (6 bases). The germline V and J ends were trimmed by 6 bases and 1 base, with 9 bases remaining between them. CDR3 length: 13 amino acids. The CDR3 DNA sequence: TGTGCCAGCAGAATGGACAGCCAAGAGACCCAGTACTTC. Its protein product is CASRMDSQETQYF.

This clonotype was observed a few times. The CDR3 region is CASLLGQTQYF. The CDR3 nucleotides read TGTGCCAGCCTTCTCGGTCAGACCCAGTACTTC. The chain uses TRBV2 and TRBJ2-5; no clear D. The V and J ends lost 8 bases and 6 bases respectively, with 10 bases between them. Looked up from germline, CDR1 is SNHLY and CDR2 is FYNNEI. CDR3 length equals 11 residues.

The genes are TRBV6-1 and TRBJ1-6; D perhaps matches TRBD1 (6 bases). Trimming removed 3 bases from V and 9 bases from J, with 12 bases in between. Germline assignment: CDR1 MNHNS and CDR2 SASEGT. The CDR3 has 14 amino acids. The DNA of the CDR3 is TGTGCCAGCAGTGACACAGGGTATGGTTCACCCCTCCACTTT. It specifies CASSDTGYGSPLHF.

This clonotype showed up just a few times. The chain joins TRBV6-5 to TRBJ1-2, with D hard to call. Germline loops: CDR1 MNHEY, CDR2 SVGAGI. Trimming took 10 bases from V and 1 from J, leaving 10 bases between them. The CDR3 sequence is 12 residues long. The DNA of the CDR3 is TGTGCCACCCGGGATTTTAACTATGGCTACACCTTC. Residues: CATRDFNYGYTF.

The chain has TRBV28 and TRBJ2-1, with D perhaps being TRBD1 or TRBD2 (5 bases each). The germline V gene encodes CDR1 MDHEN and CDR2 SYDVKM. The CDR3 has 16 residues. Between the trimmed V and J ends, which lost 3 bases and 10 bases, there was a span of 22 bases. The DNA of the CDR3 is TGTGCCAGCAGTTTGGCCGGGACCGACTTTGGGATAGAGCAGTTCTTC. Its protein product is CASSLAGTDFGIEQFF.

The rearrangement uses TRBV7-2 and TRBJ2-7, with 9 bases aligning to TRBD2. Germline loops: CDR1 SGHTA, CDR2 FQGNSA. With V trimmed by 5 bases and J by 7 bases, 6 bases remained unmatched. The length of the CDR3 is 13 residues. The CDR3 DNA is TGTGCCAGCAGCCGTGGCGGGAGGGAGGAGCAGTACTTC. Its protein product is CASSRGGREEQYF.

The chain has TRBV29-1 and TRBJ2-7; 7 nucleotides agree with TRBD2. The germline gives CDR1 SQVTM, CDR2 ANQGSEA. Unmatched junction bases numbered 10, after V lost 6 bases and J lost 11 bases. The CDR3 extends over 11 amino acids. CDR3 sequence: CSVGTKRREYF. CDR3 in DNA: TGCAGCGTGGGGACTAAGCGTAGGGAGTACTTC.

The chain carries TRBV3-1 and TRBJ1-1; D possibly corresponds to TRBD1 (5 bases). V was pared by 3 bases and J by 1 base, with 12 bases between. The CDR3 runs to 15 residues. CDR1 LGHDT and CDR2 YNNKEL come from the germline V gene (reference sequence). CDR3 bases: TGTGCCAGCAGCCACCTCGGCGGGGCGAACACTGAAGCTTTCTTT. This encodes CASSHLGGANTEAFF.

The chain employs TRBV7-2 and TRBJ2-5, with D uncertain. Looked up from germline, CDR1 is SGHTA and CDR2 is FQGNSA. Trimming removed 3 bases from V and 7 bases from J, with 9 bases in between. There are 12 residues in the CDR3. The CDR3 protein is CASSFPIGTQYF. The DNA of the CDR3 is TGTGCCAGCAGCTTTCCCATTGGGACCCAGTACTTC.

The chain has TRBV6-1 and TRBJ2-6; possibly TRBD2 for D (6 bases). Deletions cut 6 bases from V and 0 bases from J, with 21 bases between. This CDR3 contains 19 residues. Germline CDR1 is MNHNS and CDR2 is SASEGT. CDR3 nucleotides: TGTGCCAGCAGCCTAGGTGGGGGGAGATATCCCTCTGGGGCCAACGTCCTGACTTTC. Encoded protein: CASSLGGGRYPSGANVLTF.